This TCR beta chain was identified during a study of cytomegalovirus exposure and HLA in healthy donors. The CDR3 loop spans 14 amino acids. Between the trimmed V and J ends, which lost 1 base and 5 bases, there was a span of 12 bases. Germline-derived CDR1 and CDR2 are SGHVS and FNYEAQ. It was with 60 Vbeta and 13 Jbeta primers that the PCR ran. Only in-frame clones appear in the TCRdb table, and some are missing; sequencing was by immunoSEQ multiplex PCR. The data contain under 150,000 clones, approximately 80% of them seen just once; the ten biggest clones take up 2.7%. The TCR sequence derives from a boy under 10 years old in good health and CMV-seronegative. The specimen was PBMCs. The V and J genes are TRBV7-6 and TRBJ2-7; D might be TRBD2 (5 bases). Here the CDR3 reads CASSLVPEADEQYF. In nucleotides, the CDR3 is TGTGCCAGCAGCTTAGTCCCGGAGGCGGACGAGCAGTACTTC. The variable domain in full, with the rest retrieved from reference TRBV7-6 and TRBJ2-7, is GAGVSQSPRYKVTKRGQDVALRCDPISGHVSLYWYRQALGQGPEFLTYFNYEAQQDKSGLPNDRFSAERPEGSISTLTIQRTEQRDSAMYRCASSLVPEADEQYFGPGTRLTVT.